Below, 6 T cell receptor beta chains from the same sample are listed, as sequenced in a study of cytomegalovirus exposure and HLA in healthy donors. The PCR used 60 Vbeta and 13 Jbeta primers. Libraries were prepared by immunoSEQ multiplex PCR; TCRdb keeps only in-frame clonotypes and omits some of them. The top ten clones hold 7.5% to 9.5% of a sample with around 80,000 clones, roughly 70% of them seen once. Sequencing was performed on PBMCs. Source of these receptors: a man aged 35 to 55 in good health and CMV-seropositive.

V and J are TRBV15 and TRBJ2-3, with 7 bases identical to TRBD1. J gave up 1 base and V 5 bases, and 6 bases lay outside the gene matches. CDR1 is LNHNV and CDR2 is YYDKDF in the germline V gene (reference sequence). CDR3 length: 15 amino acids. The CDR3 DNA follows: TGTGCCACCAGCCCACTTGGACAGGGCACAGATACGCAGTATTTT. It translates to CATSPLGQGTDTQYF.

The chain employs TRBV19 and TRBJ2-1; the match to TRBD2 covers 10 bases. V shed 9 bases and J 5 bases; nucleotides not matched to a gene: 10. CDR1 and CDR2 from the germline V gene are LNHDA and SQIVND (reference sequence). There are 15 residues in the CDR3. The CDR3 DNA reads TGTGCCAGCAACTCAGCGGGAGGGCCCCACAATGAGCAGTTCTTC. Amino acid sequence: CASNSAGGPHNEQFF.

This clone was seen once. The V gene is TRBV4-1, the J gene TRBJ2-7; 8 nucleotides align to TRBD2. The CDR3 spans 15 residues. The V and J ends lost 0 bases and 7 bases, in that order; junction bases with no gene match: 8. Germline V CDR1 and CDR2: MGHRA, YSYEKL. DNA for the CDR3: TGCGCCAGCAGCCAAGAAGAGCGGGAGACGGTAGAGCAGTACTTC. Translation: CASSQEERETVEQYF.

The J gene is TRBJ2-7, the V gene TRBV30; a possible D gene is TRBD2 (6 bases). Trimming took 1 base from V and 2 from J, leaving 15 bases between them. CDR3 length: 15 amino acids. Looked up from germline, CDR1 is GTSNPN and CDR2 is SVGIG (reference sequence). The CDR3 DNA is TGTGCCTGGAGTGACTACACAGGAGGGACCTACGAGCAGTACTTC. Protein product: CAWSDYTGGTYEQYF.

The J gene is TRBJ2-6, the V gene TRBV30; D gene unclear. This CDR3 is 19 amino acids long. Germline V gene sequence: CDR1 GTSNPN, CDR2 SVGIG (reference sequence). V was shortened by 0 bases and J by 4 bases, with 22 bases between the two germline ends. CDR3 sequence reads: CAWSVAAHITHPGANVLTF. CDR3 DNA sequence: TGTGCCTGGAGTGTCGCCGCACACATAACCCACCCGGGGGCCAACGTCCTGACTTTC.

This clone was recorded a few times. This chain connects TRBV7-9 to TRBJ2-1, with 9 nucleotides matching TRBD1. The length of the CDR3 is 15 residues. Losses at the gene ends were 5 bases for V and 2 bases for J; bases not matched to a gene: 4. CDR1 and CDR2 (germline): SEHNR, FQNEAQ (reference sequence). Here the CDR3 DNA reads TGTGCCAGCAGCCCGGACAGGGGACCCTACAATGAGCAGTTCTTC. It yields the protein CASSPDRGPYNEQFF.